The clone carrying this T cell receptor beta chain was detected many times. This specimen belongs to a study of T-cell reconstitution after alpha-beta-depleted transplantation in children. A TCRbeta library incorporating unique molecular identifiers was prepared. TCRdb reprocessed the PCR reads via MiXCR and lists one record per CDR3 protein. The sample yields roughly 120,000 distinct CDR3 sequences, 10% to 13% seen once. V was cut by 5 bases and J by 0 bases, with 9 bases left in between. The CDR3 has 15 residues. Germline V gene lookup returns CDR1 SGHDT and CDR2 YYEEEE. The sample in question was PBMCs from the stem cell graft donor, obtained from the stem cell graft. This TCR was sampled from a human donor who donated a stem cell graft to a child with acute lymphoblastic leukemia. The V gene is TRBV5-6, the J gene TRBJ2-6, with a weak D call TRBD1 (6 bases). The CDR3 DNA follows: TGTGCCAGCAGGTTACAGGGCTCTGGGGCCAACGTCCTGACTTTC. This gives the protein CASRLQGSGANVLTF. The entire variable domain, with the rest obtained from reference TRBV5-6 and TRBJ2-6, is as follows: DAGVTQSPTHLIKTRGQQVTLRCSPKSGHDTVSWYQQALGQGPQFIFQYYEEEERQRGNFPDRFSGHQFPNYSSELNVNALLLGDSALYLCASRLQGSGANVLTFGAGSRLTVL.